This is a list of T cell receptor beta chains from one sample in a study of T-cell reconstitution after alpha-beta-depleted transplantation in children. Using its own MiXCR run on the PCR reads, TCRdb lists one record per CDR3 protein. The data contain about 830,000 distinct CDR3 sequences, 16% of them singletons. Sequencing used PBMCs, mostly from graft donor cells, obtained 360 days after TCRalphabeta/CD19-depleted stem cell transplant. The receptors here all came from a male patient between 10 and 17 years old who had a stem cell transplant for acute lymphoblastic leukemia, so the T cells may come from the graft donor. CDR3s include the opening cysteine and the closing phenylalanine or tryptophan. The D gene is left open where the match is weak. Part of the rows lack a size; the others show once, few, many or a class for expanded clones.

d_gene	abundance	v_gene	j_gene	CDR3aa	CDR3nt
-	-	TRBV29-1	TRBJ2-1	CSVDVGGIEQFF	TGCAGCGTTGATGTAGGGGGAATTGAGCAGTTCTTC
-	few	TRBV29-1	TRBJ2-5	CSVEFISPPETQYF	TGCAGCGTAGAATTTATATCTCCCCCAGAGACCCAGTACTTC
TRBD2	-	TRBV6-1	TRBJ2-1	CASRDGTSGKREQFF	TGTGCCAGCAGAGACGGGACTAGCGGAAAACGCGAGCAGTTCTTC
TRBD2	-	TRBV19	TRBJ2-7	CASSIYGTSDEQYF	TGTGCCAGTAGTATCTACGGGACTAGCGATGAGCAGTACTTC
TRBD2	-	TRBV5-1	TRBJ2-5	CASSEILAVQETQYF	TGCGCCAGCAGCGAGATACTAGCGGTACAAGAGACCCAGTACTTC
-	-	TRBV2	TRBJ2-1	CASSVEGWHEQFF	TGTGCCAGCAGTGTTGAGGGCTGGCATGAGCAGTTCTTC
TRBD1	-	TRBV5-5	TRBJ1-1	CASSLGGQSSAFF	TGTGCCAGCAGCTTGGGGGGACAGTCATCAGCTTTCTTT
-	many	TRBV7-9	TRBJ2-1	CASSSRTQYNEQFF	TGTGCCAGCAGCTCGAGGACCCAATACAATGAGCAGTTCTTC
-	-	TRBV14	TRBJ2-1	CASSQGWLSYNEQFF	TGTGCCAGCAGTCAAGGTTGGCTCTCCTACAATGAGCAGTTCTTC
-	-	TRBV18	TRBJ2-7	CASSPHRDNEQYF	TGTGCCAGCTCACCACACAGGGATAACGAGCAGTACTTC
TRBD1	-	TRBV14	TRBJ2-5	CASSFTTGTGAQETQYF	TGTGCCAGCAGCTTCACGACCGGGACAGGGGCCCAAGAGACCCAGTACTTC
-	many	TRBV4-1	TRBJ1-1	CASSQVGSYPGTEAFF	TGCGCCAGCAGCCAAGTAGGGTCCTACCCTGGCACTGAAGCTTTCTTT
TRBD2	-	TRBV5-1	TRBJ2-3	CASSLELAGGPIDTQYF	TGCGCCAGCAGCTTGGAACTAGCGGGAGGGCCGATAGATACGCAGTATTTT
-	few	TRBV24-1	TRBJ1-2	CATSASLRSGYTF	TGTGCCACCAGCGCGTCCCTCCGGAGTGGCTACACCTTC
-	-	TRBV5-1	TRBJ2-1	CASSLVLWGYNEQFF	TGCGCCAGCAGCTTGGTTCTTTGGGGGTACAATGAGCAGTTCTTC
TRBD1	-	TRBV5-1	TRBJ2-1	CASSGTGFSYNEQFF	TGCGCCAGCAGCGGGACAGGGTTCTCCTACAATGAGCAGTTCTTC
-	-	TRBV5-1	TRBJ2-1	CASSHSRDNEQFF	TGCGCCAGCAGCCACAGTCGAGACAATGAGCAGTTCTTC
-	few	TRBV24-1	TRBJ2-3	CATSDLTASTDTQYF	TGTGCCACCAGTGATCTCACGGCTAGCACAGATACGCAGTATTTT
-	-	TRBV4-1	TRBJ1-3	CASSQRSLSGNTIYF	TGCGCCAGCAGCCAAAGAAGTCTCTCTGGAAACACCATATATTTT
-	few	TRBV9	TRBJ2-7	CASSVGADSSYEQYF	TGTGCCAGCAGCGTAGGGGCTGATAGCTCCTACGAGCAGTACTTC
TRBD1	-	TRBV7-8	TRBJ2-7	CASSSRDRGLYEQYF	TGTGCCAGCAGCTCCCGGGACAGGGGGTTGTACGAGCAGTACTTC
TRBD1	-	TRBV5-1	TRBJ1-4	CASSLPWTGYEKLFF	TGCGCCAGCAGCTTACCGTGGACAGGCTATGAAAAACTGTTTTTT
-	-	TRBV12-3/TRBV12-4	TRBJ2-6	CASTWPDQAGANVLTF	TGTGCCAGCACCTGGCCAGATCAAGCTGGGGCCAACGTCCTGACTTTC
-	-	TRBV18	TRBJ2-1	CASSPRRGPVYNEQFF	TGTGCCAGCTCACCAAGGAGGGGGCCAGTCTACAATGAGCAGTTCTTC
-	few	TRBV7-9	TRBJ2-5	CASSLEDPREIQYF	TGTGCCAGCAGCTTAGAGGACCCTCGAGAGATCCAGTACTTC
TRBD2	many	TRBV7-1	TRBJ2-1	CASSSPLYYSSGRPGSSYNEQFF	TGTGCCAGCAGCTCCCCCTTGTACTACTCAAGCGGGAGGCCCGGGAGCTCCTACAATGAGCAGTTCTTC
-	-	TRBV3-1	TRBJ2-1	CASSHPGRGYNEQFF	TGTGCCAGCAGCCATCCAGGACGGGGGTACAATGAGCAGTTCTTC
-	few	TRBV4-1	TRBJ1-5	CASSQGLLGTPGHRSNQPQHF	TGCGCCAGCAGCCAAGGCCTCCTAGGGACTCCGGGACATCGTAGCAATCAGCCCCAGCATTTT
TRBD2	-	TRBV7-3	TRBJ2-3	CASSLKGGLAGEDTQYF	TGTGCCAGCAGCTTAAAGGGGGGACTAGCGGGAGAGGATACGCAGTATTTT
-	many	TRBV24-1	TRBJ2-2	CATSDDSNTGELFF	TGTGCCACCAGTGACGACAGTAACACCGGGGAGCTGTTTTTT
TRBD2	few	TRBV5-1	TRBJ2-2	CASSFGTISGSGTGELFF	TGCGCCAGCAGCTTCGGGACTATTAGCGGGAGTGGGACCGGGGAGCTGTTTTTT
TRBD2	few	TRBV5-5	TRBJ2-1	CASSSSGLAGLDEQFF	TGTGCCAGCAGCTCAAGCGGACTAGCGGGACTCGATGAGCAGTTCTTC